The 16 T cell receptor beta chains below all came from one sample that was sequenced in a study of identical twins (dated by TCRdb to the mid-2010s). Library construction relied on 5' RACE. The data were produced on an Illumina HiSeq 2000. TCRdb took the public reads, trimmed them with fastp at Q25, ran MiXCR for clone calling and kept in-frame beta chains. Each CDR3 protein appears once, grouped with its most common genes and DNA. The table for this sample lists 450,000 to 600,000 distinct CDR3 sequences; approximately 20% of them were counted only once. In total, the top ten clones hold around 0.48% of the sample. The same data also went into a second study, on yellow fever vaccine responses in identical twins.

The specimen sequenced was CD4+ T cells sorted from blood. Receptors were obtained from a woman aged 18-29 years in good health.

This clonotype was counted only a few times. The CDR3: CSAIRTSGIYNEQFF. Here the CDR3 DNA reads TGCAGTGCAATCAGGACTAGCGGTATCTACAATGAGCAGTTCTTC. The rearrangement links TRBV20-1 to TRBJ2-1; TRBD2 aligns across 10 bases. The CDR3 runs to 15 residues. Per the germline V gene, CDR1 is DFQATT and CDR2 is SNEGSKA (reference sequence). The junction had 8 bases not matched to a gene; V was cut back by 6 bases and J by 3 bases.

V usage is TRBV2 and J usage is TRBJ1-1; possible D gene TRBD1, 6 bases. This CDR3 spans 15 amino acids. Per germline, CDR1 SNHLY and CDR2 FYNNEI. V lost 7 bases and J lost 6, with 21 bases in between. Written as DNA, the CDR3 is TGTGCCAGCAATAACAGGGCCCGGAGCAACGCTGAAGCTTTCTTT. Protein: CASNNRARSNAEAFF.

V is TRBV12-3 or TRBV12-4 and J is TRBJ2-5; 9 nucleotides line up with TRBD2. There are 13 residues in the CDR3. V trimming: 6 bases; J trimming: 7 bases; junction bases outside the gene matches: 6. CDR3 sequence (DNA): TGTGCCAGCAGCTGGACTAGCGTGGGGACCCAGTACTTC. Amino acids: CASSWTSVGTQYF.

V gene TRBV6-1 combines with J gene TRBJ2-2, with TRBD2 matching 9 bases. This CDR3 region has 16 residues. V lost 6 bases, J lost 1 base, and 6 bases stayed unmatched. In germline, CDR1 is MNHNS, CDR2 SASEGT. The DNA for the CDR3 is TGTGCCAGCAGGGACCTACTAGCGGGGAACACCGGGGAGCTGTTTTTT. Protein product: CASRDLLAGNTGELFF.

The V call is TRBV7-9, the J call TRBJ2-1; D assignment may be TRBD1 or TRBD2 (6 bases each). There are 15 residues in the CDR3. The germline CDR1 and CDR2 sequences are SEHNR and FQNEAQ (reference sequence). Trimming cost V 5 bases and J 6 bases, with 17 bases left between them. The CDR3 is CASSGGGPHSNEQFF. As DNA, the CDR3 is TGTGCCAGCAGCGGAGGGGGTCCGCACTCCAATGAGCAGTTCTTC.

The CDR3: CASRRLQGATGELFF. The CDR3 bases are TGTGCCAGCAGGAGACTTCAGGGGGCGACCGGGGAGCTGTTTTTT. V usage is TRBV6-1 and J usage is TRBJ2-2, with TRBD1 matching 8 bases. The trim removed 6 bases at V and 5 bases at J, leaving 8 bases unmatched. Germline V CDR1 and CDR2: MNHNS, SASEGT. The CDR3 covers 15 residues.

V is TRBV12-3 or TRBV12-4 and J is TRBJ1-1; weak D call: TRBD1 (5 bases). CDR3 length: 15 residues. Deletions cut 0 bases from V and 7 bases from J, with 15 bases between. The CDR3 is CASSLAPLGGGEAFF. DNA of the CDR3: TGTGCCAGCAGTTTAGCGCCTTTGGGGGGAGGTGAAGCTTTCTTT.

V gene TRBV5-5 combines with J gene TRBJ2-5; a weak D match, TRBD1 (6 bases). Trimming stripped 4 bases from V and 0 bases from J, with 13 bases between. The V gene's germline CDR1 is SGHKS and CDR2 YYEKEE (reference sequence). This CDR3 is built from 15 residues. CDR3 DNA sequence: TGTGCCAGCAGCGCTCCGACAGGCTACCAAGAGACCCAGTACTTC. Encoded protein: CASSAPTGYQETQYF.

The chain uses TRBV2 and TRBJ2-5; 7 nucleotides align to TRBD1. V was clipped by 5 bases and J by 2 bases; unmatched bases: 11. CDR3 length equals 16 residues. Per germline, CDR1 SNHLY and CDR2 FYNNEI. The CDR3 is CASSRFPGQRQETQYF. Written as DNA, the CDR3 is TGTGCCAGCAGTCGATTTCCGGGACAGAGACAAGAGACCCAGTACTTC.

The rearrangement uses TRBV6-5 and TRBJ2-7; the match to TRBD1 covers 7 bases. The CDR3 extends over 15 amino acids. From germline, CDR1 is MNHEY and CDR2 SVGAGI. The V segment lost 5 bases and the J segment 0 bases; nucleotides outside the gene matches: 7. This CDR3 is CASSIQGNPSYEQYV. CDR3 DNA sequence: TGTGCCAGCAGTATACAGGGGAACCCCTCCTACGAGCAGTACGTC.

This clonotype was counted ten times or more. V usage is TRBV5-1 and J usage is TRBJ2-1; D is uncertain. V was shortened by 1 base and J by 0 bases, with 8 bases between the two germline ends. Germline loops: CDR1 SGHRS, CDR2 YFSETQ. There are 15 residues in the CDR3. CDR3 nucleotide sequence: TGCGCCAGCAGCTTGAGTGGAATCTCCTACAATGAGCAGTTCTTC. Protein: CASSLSGISYNEQFF.

This clonotype has a handful of counts. This chain joins TRBV7-2 and TRBJ2-5; the match to TRBD2 covers 9 bases. The V and J ends lost 5 bases and 2 bases, in that order; junction bases with no gene match: 6. The CDR3 contains 15 residues. The V gene's germline CDR1 is SGHTA and CDR2 FQGNSA. The CDR3 DNA reads as TGTGCCAGCAGCCTCCGGACTAGCGAACAAGAGACCCAGTACTTC. Amino acids: CASSLRTSEQETQYF.

This clonotype was observed many times. This chain links TRBV25-1 with TRBJ2-1; 7 bases agree with TRBD2. V was clipped by 3 bases and J by 3 bases; unmatched bases: 5. The CDR3 consists of 15 residues. Germline V gene sequence: CDR1 MGHDK, CDR2 SYGVNS. In DNA, the CDR3 is TGTGCCAGCAGTGATCCGGGACTACACTACAATGAGCAGTTCTTC. This gives the protein CASSDPGLHYNEQFF.

The sample holds a few counts of this clonotype. The rearrangement joins TRBV5-8 to TRBJ2-7; D gene uncertain. The CDR3 contains 16 residues. Trimming cost V 0 bases and J 3 bases, with 16 bases left between them. Germline V gene sequence: CDR1 SGHTS, CDR2 YDEGEE. The CDR3 loop reads CASSLGTTLVRYEQYV. The CDR3, as DNA: TGTGCCAGCAGCTTGGGAACCACCCTTGTTCGCTACGAGCAGTACGTC.

CDR3 DNA sequence: TGTGCCAGCAGTGGTTATCGACAGGTTGGGGAGACCCAGTACTTC. Translation gives CASSGYRQVGETQYF. The rearrangement joins TRBV6-1 to TRBJ2-5; the D gene is possibly TRBD1 (6 bases). Per the germline V gene, CDR1 is MNHNS and CDR2 is SASEGT. This CDR3 has 15 residues. The V end was cut by 4 bases, the J end by 5 bases, with 17 bases between.

This clonotype turned up a few times. The rearrangement links TRBV5-4 to TRBJ2-7; maybe TRBD1 (7 bases). The germline gives CDR1 SGHNT, CDR2 YYREEE (reference sequence). V lost 4 bases to trimming and J lost 6 bases, with 17 bases between them. This CDR3 contains 14 residues. CDR3 nucleotide sequence: TGTGCCAGCAGCCTACCGACAGGGAGGAGCGAGCAGTACTTC. It translates to CASSLPTGRSEQYF.